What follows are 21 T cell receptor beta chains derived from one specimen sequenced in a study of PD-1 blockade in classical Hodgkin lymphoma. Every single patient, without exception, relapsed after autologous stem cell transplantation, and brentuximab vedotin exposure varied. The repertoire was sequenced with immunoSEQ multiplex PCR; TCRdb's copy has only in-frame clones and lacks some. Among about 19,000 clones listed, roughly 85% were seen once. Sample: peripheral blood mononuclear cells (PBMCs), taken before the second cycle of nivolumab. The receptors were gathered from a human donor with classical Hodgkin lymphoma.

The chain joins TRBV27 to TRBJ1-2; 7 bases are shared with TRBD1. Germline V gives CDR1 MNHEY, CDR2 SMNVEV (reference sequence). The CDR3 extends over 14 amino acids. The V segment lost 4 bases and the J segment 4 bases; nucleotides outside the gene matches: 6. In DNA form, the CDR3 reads TGTGCCAGCAGTTGGCAGGGGGGTTCCTATGGCTACACCTTC. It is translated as CASSWQGGSYGYTF.

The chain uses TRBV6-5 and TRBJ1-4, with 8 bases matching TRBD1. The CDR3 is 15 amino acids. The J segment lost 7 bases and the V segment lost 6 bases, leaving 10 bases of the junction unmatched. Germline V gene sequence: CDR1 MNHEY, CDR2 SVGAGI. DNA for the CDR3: TGTGCCAGCAGCTCCCAGGGGGCTGGGGGTGAAAAACTGTTTTTT. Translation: CASSSQGAGGEKLFF.

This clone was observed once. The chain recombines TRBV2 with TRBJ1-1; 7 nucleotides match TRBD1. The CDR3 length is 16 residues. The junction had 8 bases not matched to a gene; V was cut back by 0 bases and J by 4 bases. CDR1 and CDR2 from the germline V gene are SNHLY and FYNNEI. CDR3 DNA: TGTGCCAGCAGTGAAGCGGGGACAGTTTCCGGCACTGAAGCTTTCTTT. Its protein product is CASSEAGTVSGTEAFF. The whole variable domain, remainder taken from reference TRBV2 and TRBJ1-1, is EPEVTQTPSHQVTQMGQEVILRCVPISNHLYFYWYRQILGQKVEFLVSFYNNEISEKSEIFDDQFSVERPDGSNFTLKIRSTKLEDSAMYFCASSEAGTVSGTEAFFGQGTRLTVV.

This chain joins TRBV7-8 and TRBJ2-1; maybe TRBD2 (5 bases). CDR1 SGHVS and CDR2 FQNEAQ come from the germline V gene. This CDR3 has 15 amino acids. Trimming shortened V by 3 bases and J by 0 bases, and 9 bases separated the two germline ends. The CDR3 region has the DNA TGTGCCAGCAGCTTCACTGGGAGCTCCTACAATGAGCAGTTCTTC. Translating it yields CASSFTGSSYNEQFF.

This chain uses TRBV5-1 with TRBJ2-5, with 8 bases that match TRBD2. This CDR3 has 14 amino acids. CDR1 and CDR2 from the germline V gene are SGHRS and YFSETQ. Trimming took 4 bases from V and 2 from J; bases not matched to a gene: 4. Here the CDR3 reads CASSHGLAQETQYF. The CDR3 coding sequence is TGCGCCAGCAGCCATGGACTAGCACAAGAGACCCAGTACTTC.

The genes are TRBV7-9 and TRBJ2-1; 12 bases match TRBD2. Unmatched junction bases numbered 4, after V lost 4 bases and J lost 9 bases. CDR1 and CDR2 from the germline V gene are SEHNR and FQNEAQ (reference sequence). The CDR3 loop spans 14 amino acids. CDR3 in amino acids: CASSSSGGVGEQFF. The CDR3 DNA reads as TGTGCCAGCAGCTCTAGCGGGGGGGTTGGTGAGCAGTTCTTC. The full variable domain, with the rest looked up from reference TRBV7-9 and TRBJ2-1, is DTGVSQNPRHKITKRGQNVTFRCDPISEHNRLYWYRQTLGQGPEFLTYFQNEAQLEKSRLLSDRFSAERPKGSFSTLEIQRTEQGDSAMYLCASSSSGGVGEQFFGPGTRLTVL.

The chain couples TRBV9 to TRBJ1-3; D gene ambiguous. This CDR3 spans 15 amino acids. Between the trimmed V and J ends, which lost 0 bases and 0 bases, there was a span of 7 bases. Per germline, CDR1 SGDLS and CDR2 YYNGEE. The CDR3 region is CASSVVPGSGNTIYF. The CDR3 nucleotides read TGTGCCAGCAGCGTAGTACCGGGCTCTGGAAACACCATATATTTT.

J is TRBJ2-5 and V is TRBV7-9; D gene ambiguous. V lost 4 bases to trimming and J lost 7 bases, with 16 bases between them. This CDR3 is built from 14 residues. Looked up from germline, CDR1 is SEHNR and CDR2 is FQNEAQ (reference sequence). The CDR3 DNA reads TGTGCCAGCAGCTCAGGTGGTCGATTGGGGACCCAGTACTTC. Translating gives CASSSGGRLGTQYF.

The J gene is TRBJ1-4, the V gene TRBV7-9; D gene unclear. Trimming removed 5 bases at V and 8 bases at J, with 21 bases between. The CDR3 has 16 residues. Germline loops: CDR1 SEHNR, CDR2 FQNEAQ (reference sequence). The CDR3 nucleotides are TGTGCCAGCAGCAATCAGGCGGGGTCGGTTTTCGAAAAACTGTTTTTT. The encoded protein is CASSNQAGSVFEKLFF.

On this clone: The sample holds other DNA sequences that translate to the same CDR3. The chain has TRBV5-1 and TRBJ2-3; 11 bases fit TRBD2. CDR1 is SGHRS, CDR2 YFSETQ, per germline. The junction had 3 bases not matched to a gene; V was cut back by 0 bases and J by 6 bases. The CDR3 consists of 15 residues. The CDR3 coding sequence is TGCGCCAGCAGCTTGGGACTAGCGGGATCCGATACGCAGTATTTT. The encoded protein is CASSLGLAGSDTQYF.

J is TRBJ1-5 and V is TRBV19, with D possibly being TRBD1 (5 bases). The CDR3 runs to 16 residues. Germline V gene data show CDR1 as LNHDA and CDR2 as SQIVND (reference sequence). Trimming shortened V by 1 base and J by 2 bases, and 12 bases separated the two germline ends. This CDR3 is CASSIGGWQGNQPQHF. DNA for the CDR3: TGTGCCAGTAGTATAGGGGGCTGGCAGGGCAATCAGCCCCAGCATTTT. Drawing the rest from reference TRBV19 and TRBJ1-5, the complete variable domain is DGGITQSPKYLFRKEGQNVTLSCEQNLNHDAMYWYRQDPGQGLRLIYYSQIVNDFQKGDIAEGYSVSREKKESFPLTVTSAQKNPTAFYLCASSIGGWQGNQPQHFGDGTRLSIL.

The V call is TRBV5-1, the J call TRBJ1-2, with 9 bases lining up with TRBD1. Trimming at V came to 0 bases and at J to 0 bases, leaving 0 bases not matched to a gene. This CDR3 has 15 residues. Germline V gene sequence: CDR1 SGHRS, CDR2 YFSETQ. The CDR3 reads CASSLGTGANYGYTF. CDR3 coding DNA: TGCGCCAGCAGCTTGGGGACAGGGGCTAACTATGGCTACACCTTC.

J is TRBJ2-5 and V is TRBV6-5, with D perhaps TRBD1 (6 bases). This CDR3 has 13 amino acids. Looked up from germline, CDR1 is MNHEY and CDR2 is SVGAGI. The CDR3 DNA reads TGTGCAGCAGGCCCGACAGGTCAAGAGACCCAGTACTTC. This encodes CAAGPTGQETQYF.

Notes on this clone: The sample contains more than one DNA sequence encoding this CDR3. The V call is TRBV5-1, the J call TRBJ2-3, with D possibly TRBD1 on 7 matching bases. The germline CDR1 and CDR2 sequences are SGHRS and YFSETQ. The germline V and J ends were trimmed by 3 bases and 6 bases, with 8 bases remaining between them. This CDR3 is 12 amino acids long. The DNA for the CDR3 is TGCGCCAGCAGCTCAGGGGGGGATACGCAGTATTTT. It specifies CASSSGGDTQYF.

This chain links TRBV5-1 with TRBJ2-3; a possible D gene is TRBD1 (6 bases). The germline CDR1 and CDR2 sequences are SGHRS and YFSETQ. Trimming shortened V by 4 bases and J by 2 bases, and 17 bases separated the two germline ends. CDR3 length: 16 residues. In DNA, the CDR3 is TGCGCCAGCAGCGCATTAATACAGGGAAACACAGATACGCAGTATTTT. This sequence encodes CASSALIQGNTDTQYF.

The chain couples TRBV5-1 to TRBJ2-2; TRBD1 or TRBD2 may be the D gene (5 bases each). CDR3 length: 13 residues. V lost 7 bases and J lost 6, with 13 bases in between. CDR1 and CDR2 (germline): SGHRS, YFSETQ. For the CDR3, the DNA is TGCGCCAGCTGGGACGTTAAGCCCGGGGAGCTGTTTTTT. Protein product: CASWDVKPGELFF. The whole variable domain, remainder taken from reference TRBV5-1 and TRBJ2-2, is KAGVTQTPRYLIKTRGQQVTLSCSPISGHRSVSWYQQTPGQGLQFLFEYFSETQRNKGNFPGRFSGRQFSNSRSEMNVSTLELGDSALYLCASWDVKPGELFFGEGSRLTVL.

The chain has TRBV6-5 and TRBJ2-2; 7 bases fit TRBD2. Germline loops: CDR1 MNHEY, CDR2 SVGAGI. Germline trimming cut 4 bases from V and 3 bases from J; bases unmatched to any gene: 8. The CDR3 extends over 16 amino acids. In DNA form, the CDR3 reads TGTGCCAGCAGTTCCCCAGCGGGGAGGGACACCGGGGAGCTGTTTTTT. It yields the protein CASSSPAGRDTGELFF.

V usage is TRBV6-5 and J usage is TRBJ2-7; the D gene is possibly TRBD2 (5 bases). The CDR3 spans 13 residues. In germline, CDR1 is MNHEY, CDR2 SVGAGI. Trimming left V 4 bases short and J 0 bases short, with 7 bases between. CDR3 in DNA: TGTGCCAGCAGTTGGAGGAGCTCCTACGAGCAGTACTTC. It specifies CASSWRSSYEQYF.

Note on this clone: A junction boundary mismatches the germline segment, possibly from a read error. The CDR3 nucleotides are TGTGCTAGCAGCTTAGGACAGGGGGACTATGGCTACACCTTC. Translation gives CASSLGQGDYGYTF. The chain is built from TRBV7-7 and TRBJ1-2; TRBD1 aligns across 10 bases. Germline CDR1 SSHAT, CDR2 FNYEAQ (reference sequence). CDR3 length: 14 amino acids. Full variable domain (outside the CDR3, taken from reference TRBV7-7 and TRBJ1-2): GAGVSQSPRYKVTKRGQDVTLRCDPISSHATLYWYQQALGQGPEFLTYFNYEAQPDKSGLPSDRFSAERPEGSISTLTIQRTEQRDSAMYRCASSLGQGDYGYTFGSGTRLTVV.

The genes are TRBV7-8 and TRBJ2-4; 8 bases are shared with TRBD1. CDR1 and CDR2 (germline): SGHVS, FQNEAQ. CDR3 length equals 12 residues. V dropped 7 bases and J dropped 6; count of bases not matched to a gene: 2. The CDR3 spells CASTDRGNIQYF. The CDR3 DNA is TGTGCCAGCACCGACAGGGGAAACATTCAGTACTTC.

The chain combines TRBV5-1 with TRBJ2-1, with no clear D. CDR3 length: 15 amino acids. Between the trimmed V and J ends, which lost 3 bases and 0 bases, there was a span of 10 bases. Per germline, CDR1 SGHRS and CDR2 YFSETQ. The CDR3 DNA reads TGCGCCAGCAGCTCTGCCAGTGGCTCCTACAATGAGCAGTTCTTC. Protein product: CASSSASGSYNEQFF. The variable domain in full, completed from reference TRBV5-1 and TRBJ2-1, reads KAGVTQTPRYLIKTRGQQVTLSCSPISGHRSVSWYQQTPGQGLQFLFEYFSETQRNKGNFPGRFSGRQFSNSRSEMNVSTLELGDSALYLCASSSASGSYNEQFFGPGTRLTVL.